This T cell receptor beta chain was captured in a study of blood T cells in healthy people across ages. Findings and caveats of the study: Both higher diversity and more naive CD4+ cells marked long-lived donors when set against aged donors.

Around 10 milliliters of peripheral blood were drawn from each donor. The length of the CDR3 is 14 residues. Germline V lookup: CDR1 SGDLS, CDR2 YYNGEE. Remarks on this clonotype: Its antigen is not identified.

With a J-beta primer mix and a sample-barcoded 5' primer, a second PCR ran about 7 to 12 cycles. Each cDNA molecule was tagged by a template-switch adaptor that had 12 random nucleotides. TCRdb analysed the 5' RACE reads with MiXCR anew, one entry per CDR3 protein. The data show some 860,000 distinct CDR3 sequences, with approximately 53% seen just once and approximately 24% held by the top ten. Sequencing used blood. The J gene is TRBJ2-4, the V gene TRBV9, with D hard to call. The J call may be mistaken, given a closer DNA end match to TRBJ2-7. This clonotype was sampled from a middle-aged man in good health. The CDR3 region has the DNA TGTGCCAGCAGCGTAGCATCGGAGACCTACGAGCAGTACTTC. It codes for CASSVASETYEQYF.